This entry lists 30 T cell receptor beta chains sequenced from one sample in a study of T cell repertoires in cytomegalovirus infection. TCRdb recomputed calls from the reads with MiXCR, one row per CDR3 protein. The repertoire holds about 740,000 distinct CDR3 sequences, with about 40% as singletons. Sample: PBMCs. These receptors all come from a human donor in good health (CMV status not recorded). Some clones in this sample may be carry-over from other donors' samples.

The rearrangement joins TRBV7-9 to TRBJ2-7; 9 bases line up with TRBD2. There are 14 residues in the CDR3. The germline V gene has CDR1 SEHNR and CDR2 FQNEAQ (reference sequence). Germline trimming cut 5 bases from V and 7 bases from J; bases unmatched to any gene: 9. CDR3 residues: CASSQLAGTGEQYF. The CDR3, as DNA: TGTGCCAGCAGCCAACTAGCGGGCACGGGTGAGCAGTACTTC.

J is TRBJ2-1 and V is TRBV5-1; D is perhaps TRBD1 or TRBD2 (5 bases each). V shed 0 bases and J shed 0 bases, with 13 bases lying between them. Germline V gene data show CDR1 as SGHRS and CDR2 as YFSETQ. The CDR3 is 17 amino acids. DNA for the CDR3: TGCGCCAGCAGCTTGGTTTGGGACGGCAGCTCCTACAATGAGCAGTTCTTC. As protein: CASSLVWDGSSYNEQFF.

This clonotype occurred once. The chain couples TRBV6-5 to TRBJ1-1, with D perhaps TRBD1 (5 bases). Trimming left V 8 bases short and J 7 bases short, with 14 bases between. The CDR3 totals 12 residues. Germline V gene data show CDR1 as MNHEY and CDR2 as SVGAGI. The CDR3 loop reads CASRKPTDEAFF. The CDR3 DNA reads as TGTGCCAGCCGAAAACCGACAGATGAAGCTTTCTTT.

This clonotype was detected ten times or more. This chain uses TRBV7-3 with TRBJ2-1, with TRBD2 as a possible D gene (5 bases). The CDR3 has 12 residues. V was trimmed by 6 bases and J by 9 bases, leaving 12 bases between them. Germline lookup yields CDR1 SGHTA and CDR2 FQGTGA. The CDR3 is CASSLGRGEQFF. CDR3 DNA: TGTGCCAGCAGTTTAGGACGGGGTGAGCAGTTCTTC.

There are a few counts of this clonotype. This chain connects TRBV10-2 to TRBJ2-1; 9 positions match TRBD2. In germline, CDR1 is WSHSY, CDR2 SAAADI. The ends lost 3 bases at V and 8 bases at J; junction bases unmatched: 11. The CDR3 is made up of 16 amino acids. This CDR3 is CASSEIAGGWDYEQFF. In nucleotides, the CDR3 is TGCGCCAGCAGTGAAATTGCGGGAGGGTGGGATTATGAGCAGTTCTTC.

At least ten counts were recorded for this clonotype. This chain links TRBV11-2 with TRBJ1-1; D is unresolved. Germline CDR1 is SGHAT and CDR2 is FQNNGV. Trimming removed 0 bases from V and 7 bases from J, with 9 bases in between. The CDR3 covers 13 residues. The DNA for the CDR3 is TGTGCCAGCAGCTTAGAACGGTCTCTTGAAGCTTTCTTT. Residues: CASSLERSLEAFF.

The CDR3 loop reads CASSPGRSRDEQYF. For the CDR3, the DNA is TGCGCCAGCAGCCCGGGGAGGTCGAGGGACGAGCAGTACTTC. The rearrangement uses TRBV5-1 and TRBJ2-7; D may be TRBD2 (6 bases). Germline CDR1 and CDR2: SGHRS and YFSETQ. This CDR3 is built from 14 residues. Trimming shortened V by 4 bases and J by 5 bases, and 16 bases separated the two germline ends.

V and J are TRBV7-2 and TRBJ1-1; D not certain. The CDR3 is 15 residues long. Germline CDR1 SGHTA, CDR2 FQGNSA. Trimming took off 4 bases at V and 6 bases at J, with 18 bases between the two ends. CDR3 amino acids: CASSSFTHHTPEAFF. In DNA form, the CDR3 reads TGTGCCAGCAGCTCGTTCACCCATCATACCCCTGAAGCTTTCTTT.

This rearrangement joins TRBV4-2 to TRBJ1-1, with D tentatively TRBD1 (5 bases). CDR1 LGHNA and CDR2 YNFKEQ come from the germline V gene. CDR3 length: 15 residues. V was shortened by 4 bases and J by 6 bases, with 18 bases between the two germline ends. The CDR3 reads CASSLQNGMGAEAFF. CDR3 sequence (DNA): TGTGCCAGCAGCCTCCAAAACGGGATGGGGGCTGAAGCTTTCTTT.

In the case of this clonotype: A clone one base away is much larger, so this may be a read error. V is TRBV7-6 and J is TRBJ2-1, with TRBD2 identical over 13 bases. The V gene's germline CDR1 is SGHVS and CDR2 FNYEAQ. This CDR3 region has 20 residues. CDR3: CASSPTSGGPSPHLYNDQFF. The DNA of the CDR3 is TGTGCCAGCAGCCCGACTAGCGGGGGGCCTTCCCCCCACCTCTACAATGATCAGTTCTTC.

The genes are TRBV9 and TRBJ1-3, with TRBD1 matching 7 bases. Germline assignment: CDR1 SGDLS and CDR2 YYNGEE. V shed 0 bases, J shed 0 bases, and the junction held 6 bases outside the gene matches. The CDR3 covers 17 residues. CDR3 loop: CASSVGAGGYSGNTIYF. The CDR3 DNA reads as TGTGCCAGCAGCGTAGGCGCAGGGGGTTACTCTGGAAACACCATATATTTT.

This clonotype was seen ten or more times. The chain employs TRBV11-2 and TRBJ2-1; D remains unclear. V was trimmed by 6 bases and J by 4 bases, leaving 16 bases between them. The CDR3 loop spans 15 amino acids. Germline V CDR1 and CDR2: SGHAT, FQNNGV. The CDR3 DNA follows: TGTGCCAGCAGTTCTCCCAGTGGGAAATACAATGAGCAGTTCTTC. Protein: CASSSPSGKYNEQFF. Combining the CDR3 with reference TRBV11-2 and TRBJ2-1 gives the whole variable domain EAGVAQSPRYKIIEKRQSVAFWCNPISGHATLYWYQQILGQGPKLLIQFQNNGVVDDSQLPKDRFSAERLKGVDSTLKIQPAKLEDSAVYLCASSSPSGKYNEQFFGPGTRLTVL.

The chain is built from TRBV18 and TRBJ1-2; 7 bases match TRBD1. The CDR3 contains 16 residues. V was clipped by 2 bases and J by 4 bases; unmatched bases: 10. The germline CDR1 and CDR2 sequences are KGHSH and LQKENI. CDR3 residues: CASSPADREIGYGYTF. The CDR3 region has the DNA TGTGCCAGCTCACCAGCCGACAGGGAAATCGGCTATGGCTACACCTTC. Filled out from reference TRBV18 and TRBJ1-2, the complete variable domain reads NAGVMQNPRHLVRRRGQEARLRCSPMKGHSHVYWYRQLPEEGLKFMVYLQKENIIDESGMPKERFSAEFPKEGPSILRIQQVVRGDSAAYFCASSPADREIGYGYTFGSGTRLTVV.

The chain is built from TRBV28 and TRBJ2-3, with D uncertain. V was shortened by 3 bases and J by 7 bases, with 5 bases between the two germline ends. The CDR3 sequence is 11 residues long. In germline, CDR1 is MDHEN, CDR2 SYDVKM. The CDR3 nucleotides read TGTGCCAGCAGTTTTAGGCATACGCAGTATTTT. Translated, it gives CASSFRHTQYF.

The chain combines TRBV5-1 with TRBJ2-1; 15 nucleotides agree with TRBD2. V lost 4 bases to trimming and J lost 5 bases; unmatched junction nucleotides: 10. Germline V lookup: CDR1 SGHRS, CDR2 YFSETQ. This CDR3 spans 18 amino acids. The DNA for the CDR3 is TGCGCCAGCAGCCCTGCCGGGACTAGCGGGGGGTGGGACAATGAGCAGTTCTTC. It codes for CASSPAGTSGGWDNEQFF.

Points on this clonotype: One junction end does not reproduce the germline sequence, and a read error may be involved. V is TRBV12-3 or TRBV12-4 and J is TRBJ2-3, with 10 nucleotides matching TRBD2. The CDR3 has 15 residues. The DNA of the CDR3 is TGTGACAGCAGCATACTAGCGGGGCCCACAGATACGCAGTATTTT. Protein sequence: CDSSILAGPTDTQYF.

In regard to this clonotype: A much larger clone differs by one base, so this may be a read error. The chain is built from TRBV7-8 and TRBJ1-5; D call uncertain. The germline gives CDR1 SGHVS, CDR2 FQNEAQ. CDR3 length equals 14 residues. CDR3 amino acids: CASSLNTLNQHQHF. DNA for the CDR3: TGTGCCAGCAGCTTAAACACCCTCAATCAGCACCAGCATTTT.

This sequence joins TRBV7-3 and TRBJ2-5; D is unclear. The V end lost 1 base, the J end lost 4 bases, and 13 bases lay between the germline ends. There are 15 residues in the CDR3. Germline CDR1 and CDR2: SGHTA and FQGTGA. The CDR3 loop is CASSLSPAGTETQYF. The CDR3 DNA sequence: TGTGCCAGCAGCTTAAGTCCCGCCGGTACAGAGACCCAGTACTTC.

This clonotype was counted between two and nine times. V usage is TRBV24-1 and J usage is TRBJ1-5; D is ambiguous. CDR3 length equals 17 residues. CDR1 is KGHDR and CDR2 is SFDVKD in the germline V gene. Deletions cut 4 bases from V and 2 bases from J, with 17 bases between. The CDR3 loop is CATSDSTQRIGNQPQHF. In DNA, the CDR3 is TGTGCCACCAGTGACTCAACCCAGAGGATTGGCAATCAGCCCCAGCATTTT.

This clonotype was detected ten times or more. The V call is TRBV7-2, the J call TRBJ2-7; D is unresolved. The CDR3 is 15 residues long. Germline V gene data show CDR1 as SGHTA and CDR2 as FQGNSA. V was shortened by 4 bases and J by 6 bases, with 19 bases between the two germline ends. The DNA for the CDR3 is TGTGCCAGCAGCTCCGGACCACCCGCCAGGTTCGAGCAGTACTTC. This gives the protein CASSSGPPARFEQYF.

The chain uses TRBV14 and TRBJ2-5, with no clear D. CDR3 length: 14 residues. V lost 0 bases and J 5 bases, leaving 10 bases between the germline ends. The germline CDR1 and CDR2 sequences are SGHDN and FVKESK. CDR3 loop: CASSQEAGLETQYF. The CDR3 coding sequence is TGTGCCAGCAGCCAAGAGGCCGGCTTGGAGACCCAGTACTTC. The full variable domain, rest sourced from reference TRBV14 and TRBJ2-5, is EAGVTQFPSHSVIEKGQTVTLRCDPISGHDNLYWYRRVMGKEIKFLLHFVKESKQDESGMPNNRFLAERTGGTYSTLKVQPAELEDSGVYFCASSQEAGLETQYFGPGTRLLVL.

Details on this clonotype: Just one base apart from a much larger clone, this may be a read error. The chain recombines TRBV7-2 with TRBJ2-7; TRBD1 matches 7 bases. Germline lookup yields CDR1 SGHTA and CDR2 FQGNSA. This CDR3 comprises 14 residues. The CDR3 nucleotides read TGTGCCAGCAGCTCTGGGACAGCCTCCTCCGAGCAGTACTTC. Amino acids: CASSSGTASSEQYF.

This clonotype has a handful of counts. The V call is TRBV28, the J call TRBJ1-1; 7 positions match TRBD1. Trimming at V came to 6 bases and at J to 6 bases, leaving 4 bases not matched to a gene. The CDR3 loop spans 12 amino acids. Germline lookup yields CDR1 MDHEN and CDR2 SYDVKM. CDR3 region: CASRDDRAEAFF. CDR3 nucleotides: TGTGCCAGCAGAGATGACAGGGCTGAAGCTTTCTTT. Variable domain in full (rest from reference TRBV28 and TRBJ1-1): DVKVTQSSRYLVKRTGEKVFLECVQDMDHENMFWYRQDPGLGLRLIYFSYDVKMKEKGDIPEGYSVSREKKERFSLILESASTNQTSMYLCASRDDRAEAFFGQGTRLTVV.

The sample holds a few counts of this clonotype. This rearrangement joins TRBV19 to TRBJ2-2, with 11 bases that match TRBD2. Germline values: CDR1 LNHDA, CDR2 SQIVND (reference sequence). The CDR3 has 18 amino acids. Germline trimming cut 0 bases from V and 4 bases from J; bases unmatched to any gene: 7. The DNA for the CDR3 is TGTGCCAGTAGTATAGAGTACCGACTAGCGGGGTTCACCGGGGAGCTGTTTTTT. The encoded protein is CASSIEYRLAGFTGELFF.

This rearrangement joins TRBV9 to TRBJ1-5; 9 nucleotides align to TRBD1. This CDR3 has 12 amino acids. V trimming: 3 bases; J trimming: 12 bases; junction bases outside the gene matches: 4. Germline values: CDR1 SGDLS, CDR2 YYNGEE. In nucleotides, the CDR3 is TGTGCCAGCAGCGACAACAGGGGGCTCCAGCATTTT. This gives the protein CASSDNRGLQHF.

V is TRBV2 and J is TRBJ2-7; the D gene is possibly TRBD2 (7 bases). V lost 3 bases to trimming and J lost 0 bases, with 9 bases between them. The CDR3 spans 14 residues. The germline CDR1 and CDR2 sequences are SNHLY and FYNNEI. CDR3 DNA: TGTGCCAGCAGTGAGCGGGGGCCCTCCTACGAGCAGTACTTC. Encoded protein: CASSERGPSYEQYF. Variable domain in full (rest from reference TRBV2 and TRBJ2-7): EPEVTQTPSHQVTQMGQEVILRCVPISNHLYFYWYRQILGQKVEFLVSFYNNEISEKSEIFDDQFSVERPDGSNFTLKIRSTKLEDSAMYFCASSERGPSYEQYFGPGTRLTVT.

This sequence joins TRBV7-2 and TRBJ2-7; D may be TRBD1 (6 bases). The CDR3 is 16 residues long. The V gene lost 5 bases and the J gene lost 3 bases, with 20 bases spanning the gap. The germline CDR1 and CDR2 sequences are SGHTA and FQGNSA. The CDR3 coding sequence is TGTGCCAGCAGCACACCCACAGGGTCCCTATACTACGAGCAGTACTTC. Its protein product is CASSTPTGSLYYEQYF.

This clonotype showed up just a few times. CDR3: CASRETPGGNYNEQFF. CDR3 nucleotide sequence: TGTGCCAGCAGAGAGACCCCTGGGGGCAACTACAATGAGCAGTTCTTC. The V and J genes are TRBV6-2 or TRBV6-3 and TRBJ2-1; possibly TRBD1 for D (6 bases). Germline values: CDR1 MNHEY, CDR2 SVGEGT. The V gene lost 6 bases and the J gene lost 3 bases, with 18 bases spanning the gap. The CDR3 has 16 amino acids.

The chain joins TRBV27 to TRBJ1-5; D gene ambiguous. V lost 6 bases to trimming and J lost 7 bases, with 13 bases between them. CDR3 size: 13 residues. Germline assignment: CDR1 MNHEY and CDR2 SMNVEV (reference sequence). CDR3 sequence: CASSQFRSQPQHF. The CDR3 DNA reads TGTGCCAGCAGCCAATTCAGGTCGCAGCCCCAGCATTTT.

The chain uses TRBV6-1 and TRBJ2-7; 12 bases map to TRBD2. Trimming removed 5 bases from V and 2 bases from J; junction bases left unmatched: 4. The CDR3 has 15 residues. Looked up from germline, CDR1 is MNHNS and CDR2 is SASEGT. CDR3 bases: TGTGCCAGCAGTCCTAGCGGGGGGGCTCCCTACGAGCAGTACTTC. Amino acids: CASSPSGGAPYEQYF.